This T cell receptor (beta chain) is from a study of blood T cell repertoires in COVID-19. Study-level information: Collection of acute and convalescent COVID-19 samples took place in the United States, Italy and Spain. Sample material is recorded as cDNA or gDNA derived from T cells, B-cell-depleted T cells, or PBMCs.

The CDR3 is 13 amino acids. In germline, CDR1 is SGHVS, CDR2 FQNEAQ. V was shortened by 5 bases and J by 2 bases, with 8 bases between the two germline ends. Per the original data handling: Counts of nucleated cells, estimated from reference gene primer amplification, were obtained. Sequencing used immunoSEQ multiplex PCR; TCRdb keeps in-frame clones, though not all of them. The DNA was the basis for D and trimming; V, J and clone size are from that table. The sample yields 300,000 or so clones, around 86% seen once. This TCR came from a man between 65 and 79 years old with acute or convalescent COVID-19. Sample: peripheral blood. This sequence joins TRBV7-8 and TRBJ2-3; maybe TRBD1 (5 bases). The DNA of the CDR3 is TGTGCCAGCAGCCGACAGATCACAGATACGCAGTATTTT. This gives the protein CASSRQITDTQYF.